These 4 T cell receptor beta chains came from one sample sequenced in a study of spatial heterogeneity in lung cancer. Findings of the study overall: How many expanded intratumoral alpha and beta TCRs were present tracked the tumor mutation count, which was a count of nonsynonymous mutations.

Which antigens these TCRs recognize remains unknown. A single record per CDR3 protein comes from TCRdb applying MiXCR to the 5' RACE reads. The table shows 9,500 to 10,000 distinct CDR3 sequences, with roughly 6% occurring only once. Time point noted: sample taken at primary tumor resection. The specimen comprised lung tumor tissue, sampled at surgery. These TCRs come from a male donor with early-stage non-small cell lung cancer.

This clonotype was found many times. In DNA, the CDR3 is TGCAGCGCTCGTGGAGGTTCGGTAAACACCATATATTTT. Translating gives CSARGGSVNTIYF. J is TRBJ1-3 and V is TRBV29-1, with D unresolved. The CDR3 runs 13 residues. Germline V lookup: CDR1 SQVTM, CDR2 ANQGSEA. Trimming cost V 7 bases and J 6 bases, with 16 bases left between them.

There are many counts of this clonotype. The V gene is TRBV6-1, the J gene TRBJ1-5, with TRBD1 as a possible D gene (5 bases). V lost 0 bases, J lost 7 bases, and 16 bases lay in between. Germline CDR1 and CDR2: MNHNS and SASEGT. The CDR3 totals 16 residues. The CDR3, as DNA: TGTGCCAGCAGTGAAGCGGCAGGGTGGACAATACAGCCCCAGCATTTT. This sequence encodes CASSEAAGWTIQPQHF.

This clonotype was detected ten times or more. The chain combines TRBV7-2 with TRBJ2-1, with a tentative D call TRBD2 (6 bases). The length of the CDR3 is 16 residues. Germline assignment: CDR1 SGHTA and CDR2 FQGNSA. Trimming stripped 3 bases from V and 0 bases from J, with 12 bases between. The CDR3 bases are TGTGCCAGCAGCTTTAAAAGCGGGTCCTCCTACAATGAGCAGTTCTTC. This sequence encodes CASSFKSGSSYNEQFF.

At least ten counts were recorded for this clonotype. J is TRBJ2-1 and V is TRBV2; TRBD1 might be the D (5 bases). This CDR3 is built from 17 residues. The germline gives CDR1 SNHLY, CDR2 FYNNEI. Trimming stripped 1 base from V and 5 bases from J, with 18 bases between. The CDR3 DNA reads TGTGCCAGCAGTGAAGGGGTGGGCAGGGAAATCCACAATGAGCAGTTCTTC. Translating gives CASSEGVGREIHNEQFF.